The clone carrying this T cell receptor beta chain has only a few counts. The antigen is not known. This entry belongs to a study of human T cells and chemical hapten exposure. Study context: Variability of per-sample TCR yields stemmed mainly from small differences in pooled library volume. Study-wide findings and caveats: Those TCRs sitting above 1 in 1000 frequency stayed the same with DPC sensitization.

Time point specified: patch test 2, 6 weeks after DPC sensitization. Indicated treatment: therapeutic diphenylcyclopropenone sensitization with weekly scalp DPC. TCRdb re-called the RACE reads with MiXCR, one entry per CDR3 protein. The sample has 330,000 or so distinct CDR3 sequences; nearly 6.5% are singletons. Here the sequenced sample was whole blood, taken in connection with sensitization to the hapten diphenylcyclopropenone (DPC). This sequence originates from a woman younger than 30 with alopecia areata. Some clones in this sample may be carry-over from other donors' samples.

The CDR3 coding sequence is TGTGCCACCAGCAGCGGACGGAACTACGAGCAGTACTTC. This gives the protein CATSSGRNYEQYF. V is TRBV15 and J is TRBJ2-7; no reliable D call. This CDR3 comprises 13 residues. Germline V gene sequence: CDR1 LNHNV, CDR2 YYDKDF (reference sequence). The V end was cut by 3 bases, the J end by 3 bases, with 9 bases between.